This T cell receptor beta chain is drawn from a study of beta chain features in type 1 diabetes. Overall study results and limits: The study found moderately but significantly shorter TCRB CDR3s in all four CD4+ subsets of Type 1 diabetes patients.

Concerning this clone: As yet, its antigen is unknown.

Since all of the isolated RNA was reverse transcribed, expressed TCRB transcripts were what got sequenced. The method was immunoSEQ multiplex PCR; TCRdb's version includes in-frame clones alone and lacks a portion of them. The sample gives about 99,000 clones, roughly 28% of which show up once; about 0.49% is in the top ten. The CDR3 spans 15 residues. Per germline, CDR1 SEHNR and CDR2 FQNEAQ (reference sequence). V shed 5 bases and J 5 bases; nucleotides not matched to a gene: 4. This rearrangement joins TRBV7-9 to TRBJ2-5, with 14 bases that match TRBD2. Sequenced input: central memory CD4+ T cells from blood. This TCR derives from a young woman with type 1 diabetes. The DNA of the CDR3 is TGTGCCAGCAGCCCGAGGACTAGCGGGAGGGAGACCCAGTACTTC. Its translation: CASSPRTSGRETQYF.